The 27 T cell receptor beta chains given below trace back to one sample, sequenced in a study of T-cell reconstitution after alpha-beta-depleted transplantation in children. Unique molecular identifiers tagged the TCRbeta library. TCRdb independently ran MiXCR on the PCR reads; one entry per CDR3 protein. The profile shows 95,000 to 120,000 distinct CDR3 sequences, approximately 6% of them singletons. The specimen was PBMCs, mostly from graft donor cells, collected 360 days after TCRalphabeta/CD19-depleted stem cell transplant. These receptors all stem from a male patient under 10 years old who had a stem cell transplant for acute lymphoblastic leukemia, so the T cells may come from the graft donor.

The chain recombines TRBV27 with TRBJ1-6, with 7 bases lining up with TRBD1. Germline V gene lookup returns CDR1 MNHEY and CDR2 SMNVEV (reference sequence). The CDR3 is made up of 14 amino acids. V was pared by 7 bases and J by 3 bases, with 3 bases of the junction left unmatched. This CDR3 reads CASTGDSYNSPLHF. The CDR3 DNA is TGTGCCAGCACCGGGGACAGCTATAATTCACCCCTCCACTTT.

The V and J genes are TRBV6-1 and TRBJ1-2; 7 bases match TRBD1. Germline V gene sequence: CDR1 MNHNS, CDR2 SASEGT. V lost 2 bases and J lost 0; bases outside the gene matches: 3. CDR3 size: 15 residues. The CDR3 DNA sequence: TGTGCCAGCAGTGAAAACAGGGGAGCTAACTATGGCTACACCTTC. Translated: CASSENRGANYGYTF.

This clonotype was counted only a few times. The chain joins TRBV4-1 to TRBJ2-1, with D perhaps TRBD2 (5 bases). The CDR3 has 18 residues. The germline V gene encodes CDR1 MGHRA and CDR2 YSYEKL. Deletions cut 1 base from V and 8 bases from J, with 24 bases between. The CDR3 bases are TGCGCCAGCAGCCAAGGCGGACGGAGGAACGGGATGTGGTATGAGCAGTTCTTC. Translation gives CASSQGGRRNGMWYEQFF.

This clonotype was counted many times. The chain is built from TRBV7-2 and TRBJ1-1; no clear D gene. Per the germline V gene, CDR1 is SGHTA and CDR2 is FQGNSA. Deletions cut 5 bases from V and 5 bases from J, with 18 bases between. The CDR3 totals 15 residues. CDR3 sequence reads: CASSLERRLGTEAFF. CDR3 bases: TGTGCCAGCAGCCTAGAGAGGCGCCTCGGGACTGAAGCTTTCTTT.

This clonotype was picked up a small number of times. The gene calls are TRBV2 and TRBJ2-7, with D uncertain. This CDR3 comprises 14 residues. Between the trimmed V and J ends, which lost 2 bases and 6 bases, there was a span of 14 bases. From germline, CDR1 is SNHLY and CDR2 FYNNEI. CDR3 coding DNA: TGTGCCAGCAGTGAACCCGGGCTCAAGGCCGAGCAGTACTTC. This translates into CASSEPGLKAEQYF.

The chain recombines TRBV29-1 with TRBJ1-2; no firm D call. Trimming removed 4 bases from V and 3 bases from J, with 15 bases in between. Germline V lookup: CDR1 SQVTM, CDR2 ANQGSEA. The CDR3 sequence is 14 residues long. DNA for the CDR3: TGCAGCGTTGGAGAGGGAAGGAGGTACTATGGCTACACCTTC. This gives the protein CSVGEGRRYYGYTF.

In this sample, this clonotype turned up a few times. The rearrangement links TRBV6-2 or TRBV6-3 to TRBJ1-5, with D possibly TRBD1 on 6 matching bases. Deletions cut 4 bases from V and 5 bases from J, with 12 bases between. Germline V gene sequence: CDR1 MNHEY, CDR2 SVGEGT. The CDR3 is made up of 14 amino acids. Here the CDR3 DNA reads TGTGCCAGCAGTTCGGGGCAGGGGCATCAGCCCCAGCATTTT. It encodes CASSSGQGHQPQHF.

A few counts support this clonotype. The rearrangement joins TRBV10-3 to TRBJ2-7; 9 nucleotides line up with TRBD2. Per germline, CDR1 ENHRY and CDR2 SYGVKD. CDR3 length: 15 amino acids. Trimming removed 2 bases from V and 0 bases from J; junction bases left unmatched: 2. This CDR3 reads CAISEGSGSSYEQYF. CDR3 in DNA: TGTGCCATCAGTGAGGGTAGCGGGAGCTCCTACGAGCAGTACTTC.

This clonotype was seen at least ten times. Here the CDR3 DNA reads TGCGCCAGCAGCCCAGACAGGGGACTGCACTATGGCTACACCTTC. Amino acids: CASSPDRGLHYGYTF. The rearrangement uses TRBV5-1 and TRBJ1-2; 8 bases fit TRBD1. The CDR3 spans 15 residues. Per the germline V gene, CDR1 is SGHRS and CDR2 is YFSETQ. J was trimmed by 3 bases and V by 4 bases; bases with no gene match: 8. Using reference TRBV5-1 and TRBJ1-2 for the parts outside the CDR3, the full variable domain is KAGVTQTPRYLIKTRGQQVTLSCSPISGHRSVSWYQQTPGQGLQFLFEYFSETQRNKGNFPGRFSGRQFSNSRSEMNVSTLELGDSALYLCASSPDRGLHYGYTFGSGTRLTVV.

This clonotype was counted ten times or more. This sequence joins TRBV20-1 and TRBJ2-2; 9 nucleotides align to TRBD1. The CDR3 is 15 residues long. The germline V gene encodes CDR1 DFQATT and CDR2 SNEGSKA (reference sequence). Trimming removed 3 bases from V and 2 bases from J; junction bases left unmatched: 4. CDR3 coding DNA: TGCAGTGCTAGGAGGGACAGGGTTAACACCGGGGAGCTGTTTTTT. Translating it yields CSARRDRVNTGELFF.

The V and J genes are TRBV4-1 and TRBJ1-5; TRBD1 might be the D (5 bases). Germline CDR1 reads MGHRA; CDR2 reads YSYEKL. Trimming shortened V by 0 bases and J by 2 bases, and 11 bases separated the two germline ends. The CDR3 consists of 16 residues. CDR3 DNA sequence: TGCGCCAGCAGCCAAGATACCCAGGGACGCAATCAGCCCCAGCATTTT. The encoded protein is CASSQDTQGRNQPQHF.

As for this clonotype: With a much larger clone just one base away, this may be a read error. This chain uses TRBV28 with TRBJ2-1, with TRBD2 identical over 8 bases. V dropped 2 bases and J dropped 8; count of bases not matched to a gene: 8. The germline CDR1 and CDR2 sequences are MDHEN and SYDVKM. The CDR3 length is 15 residues. CDR3 coding DNA: TGTGCCAGCAGTTTAGCGAGCGGGAGAAGGGATGAGCAGTTCTTC. Amino acids: CASSLASGRRDEQFF.

This clonotype was seen ten or more times. The chain carries TRBV29-1 and TRBJ2-1; unclear D gene. The length of the CDR3 is 12 residues. The germline gives CDR1 SQVTM, CDR2 ANQGSEA. V was shortened by 4 bases and J by 8 bases, with 12 bases between the two germline ends. CDR3 in amino acids: CSVGSISDEQFF. The DNA for the CDR3 is TGCAGCGTTGGGTCGATCTCAGATGAGCAGTTCTTC.

On this clonotype itself: The final CDR3 position lacks the conserved phenylalanine or tryptophan, pointing to a likely read error. It is unclear where the CDR3 begins or ends on the DNA, so no DNA is shown, and the CDR3 is as TCRdb lists it. The rearrangement links TRBV21-1 to TRBJ1-1; the table's D call, TRBD1, has no DNA check behind it. TRBV21-1 has pseudogene status. The CDR3 is 15 residues long, ends included. CDR3 sequence reads: CASSHRAARDTEAFI.

This clonotype was observed many times. The chain has TRBV20-1 and TRBJ1-5, with D hard to call. Trimming pared 0 bases from V and 9 bases from J, leaving 12 bases between. CDR3 length: 13 residues. Germline V gives CDR1 DFQATT, CDR2 SNEGSKA (reference sequence). As DNA, the CDR3 is TGCAGTGCTAGAGATATTAAGTCCCCGCCCCAGCATTTT. This codes for CSARDIKSPPQHF.

In this sample, this clonotype turned up many times. V is TRBV4-3 and J is TRBJ2-3; 10 bases are shared with TRBD2. Germline loops: CDR1 LGHNA, CDR2 YSLEER. The CDR3 has 18 amino acids. Germline trimming cut 3 bases from V and 2 bases from J; bases unmatched to any gene: 11. Here the CDR3 reads CASSQVFLAGGTTDTQYF. For the CDR3, the DNA is TGCGCCAGCAGCCAGGTCTTCTTAGCGGGGGGCACCACAGATACGCAGTATTTT.

This chain connects TRBV12-5 to TRBJ2-5; perhaps TRBD2 as D (7 bases). The V gene lost 5 bases and the J gene lost 4 bases, with 11 bases spanning the gap. The CDR3 runs to 13 residues. Germline values: CDR1 LGHNT, CDR2 FRNRAP. CDR3 residues: CASGDGGRETQYF. The CDR3 DNA follows: TGTGCTAGTGGTGACGGGGGGCGAGAGACCCAGTACTTC.

This clonotype has ten or more counts. The V call is TRBV9, the J call TRBJ1-5; 7 bases align to TRBD1. This CDR3 has 16 amino acids. CDR1 is SGDLS and CDR2 is YYNGEE in the germline V gene. With V trimmed by 0 bases and J by 2 bases, 5 bases remained unmatched. The CDR3 loop is CASSVGTGAGNQPQHF. CDR3 nucleotide sequence: TGTGCCAGCAGCGTAGGGACAGGCGCAGGCAATCAGCCCCAGCATTTT.

This clonotype was found many times. The chain recombines TRBV7-2 with TRBJ2-7; maybe TRBD2 (5 bases). The CDR3 loop spans 15 amino acids. Germline V CDR1 and CDR2: SGHTA, FQGNSA. V lost 7 bases to trimming and J lost 1 base, with 17 bases between them. Here the CDR3 DNA reads TGTGCCAGCACATACATTACTGGCGGGTCCTACGAGCAGTACTTC. Translated: CASTYITGGSYEQYF.

This clonotype was recorded many times. V and J are TRBV7-8 and TRBJ2-7; tentatively, D is TRBD1 or TRBD2 (5 bases each). V lost 5 bases, J lost 6 bases, and 20 bases lay in between. This CDR3 contains 15 residues. CDR1 and CDR2 from the germline V gene are SGHVS and FQNEAQ. CDR3 region: CASSLEGPGSIEQYF. CDR3 DNA: TGTGCCAGCAGCCTAGAGGGACCGGGAAGTATCGAGCAGTACTTC.

There are many counts of this clonotype. The genes are TRBV7-8 and TRBJ1-6, with a possible D match to TRBD1 (5 bases). Germline CDR1 reads SGHVS; CDR2 reads FQNEAQ. The CDR3 totals 16 residues. V gave up 3 bases and J gave up 3 bases, with 12 bases separating them. The CDR3 DNA reads TGTGCCAGCAGCTTCTCCGGGACCGTCTATAATTCACCCCTCCACTTT. This codes for CASSFSGTVYNSPLHF. Variable domain in full (rest from reference TRBV7-8 and TRBJ1-6): GAGVSQSPRYKVAKRGQDVALRCDPISGHVSLFWYQQALGQGPEFLTYFQNEAQLDKSGLPSDRFFAERPEGSVSTLKIQRTQQEDSAVYLCASSFSGTVYNSPLHFGNGTRLTVT.

Many counts were recorded for this clonotype. V gene TRBV15 combines with J gene TRBJ2-3; 7 bases align to TRBD1. With 4 bases clipped from V and 5 bases from J, the junction kept 9 bases outside the gene matches. The germline CDR1 and CDR2 sequences are LNHNV and YYDKDF (reference sequence). This CDR3 is 15 amino acids long. The CDR3 DNA reads as TGTGCCACCAGCATGCTCAGGGGGATTGGAGATACGCAGTATTTT. Translation gives CATSMLRGIGDTQYF.

This clonotype was detected many times. The chain couples TRBV7-2 to TRBJ2-7; D unclear. From germline, CDR1 is SGHTA and CDR2 FQGNSA. The CDR3 has 13 amino acids. Trimming stripped 5 bases from V and 3 bases from J, with 11 bases between. CDR3 DNA sequence: TGTGCCAGCAGCGGGCAGCGTTACTACGAGCAGTACTTC. It encodes CASSGQRYYEQYF.

In the case of this clonotype: A much larger clone differs by one base, so this may be a read error. The rearrangement joins TRBV7-9 to TRBJ2-3, with TRBD2 identical over 8 bases. V was pared by 8 bases and J by 3 bases, with 4 bases of the junction left unmatched. Germline V gene lookup returns CDR1 SEHNR and CDR2 FQNEAQ (reference sequence). The CDR3 spans 13 residues. The CDR3 region has the DNA TGTGCCAGCGGGACTAGTGGTACAGATACGCAGTATTTT. This translates into CASGTSGTDTQYF.

As for this clonotype: This may be a read error: a much more frequent sequence differs by one nucleotide. Here the CDR3 reads CSVQNGEGELFF. CDR3 DNA sequence: TGCAGCGTTCAAAACGGGGAGGGGGAGCTGTTTTTT. The J gene is TRBJ2-2, the V gene TRBV29-1; D is perhaps TRBD2 (5 bases). Germline CDR1 and CDR2: SQVTM and ANQGSEA. V dropped 5 bases and J dropped 8 bases, with 12 bases sitting between them. The CDR3 consists of 12 residues.

This clonotype was observed many times. The chain recombines TRBV6-5 with TRBJ1-1; D is possibly TRBD1 (6 bases). Deletions cut 0 bases from V and 0 bases from J, with 8 bases between. Germline V lookup: CDR1 MNHEY, CDR2 SVGAGI. This CDR3 spans 15 amino acids. In DNA form, the CDR3 reads TGTGCCAGCAGTTACTCGACAGGTTTGAACACTGAAGCTTTCTTT. Residues: CASSYSTGLNTEAFF.

This clonotype was found many times. The rearrangement links TRBV4-1 to TRBJ2-1; D possibly matches TRBD1 or TRBD2 (6 bases each). V lost 3 bases and J 7 bases, leaving 16 bases between the germline ends. Germline V lookup: CDR1 MGHRA, CDR2 YSYEKL. The CDR3 consists of 15 residues. The CDR3 region is CASSQLDRGGNEQFF. The DNA for the CDR3 is TGCGCCAGCAGCCAGCTGGACAGAGGGGGGAATGAGCAGTTCTTC.